A single sample is the source of the 6 T cell receptor beta chains below, sequenced in a study of blood T cell repertoires in COVID-19. Produced via immunoSEQ multiplex PCR; TCRdb's table is partial and in-frame only. This sample has 110,000 to 150,000 clones, with around 80% found just once. Source material: peripheral blood. All receptors come from a woman in her 50s with acute or convalescent COVID-19.

The genes are TRBV11-3 and TRBJ2-6; TRBD1 is a possible D gene (5 bases). Trimming shortened V by 2 bases and J by 9 bases, and 11 bases separated the two germline ends. CDR3 size: 14 residues. Germline V lookup: CDR1 SGHNT, CDR2 YENEEA. As DNA, the CDR3 is TGTGCCAGCAGCTTATCGCAGGGTGGCAACGTCCTGACTTTC. Its protein is CASSLSQGGNVLTF.

The chain combines TRBV5-4 with TRBJ2-6; D is perhaps TRBD1 (5 bases). Germline CDR1 reads SGHNT; CDR2 reads YYREEE (reference sequence). V was shortened by 4 bases and J by 0 bases, with 17 bases between the two germline ends. The CDR3 sequence is 18 residues long. The CDR3: CASSLRDGSLSGANVLTF. The CDR3 DNA reads TGTGCCAGCAGCCTCAGGGATGGCTCTCTCTCTGGGGCCAACGTCCTGACTTTC.

The gene calls are TRBV28 and TRBJ1-1; 8 bases align to TRBD1. The ends lost 7 bases at V and 1 base at J; junction bases unmatched: 5. CDR1 MDHEN and CDR2 SYDVKM come from the germline V gene. This CDR3 contains 14 residues. CDR3 residues: CASTSQGGNTEAFF. CDR3 bases: TGTGCCAGCACCTCACAGGGGGGGAACACTGAAGCTTTCTTT.

The genes are TRBV6-5 and TRBJ2-7, with 10 bases fitting TRBD1. The CDR3 is 14 amino acids. V gave up 6 bases and J gave up 3 bases; unmatched junction bases: 5. CDR1 MNHEY and CDR2 SVGAGI come from the germline V gene. This CDR3 is CASRGDRGGYEQYF. The CDR3 DNA follows: TGTGCCAGCAGAGGGGACAGGGGAGGCTACGAGCAGTACTTC.

The rearrangement joins TRBV19 to TRBJ1-3; 7 bases map to TRBD1. The CDR3 sequence is 16 residues long. After removal of 7 bases from V and 3 bases from J, the junction contained 12 bases not matched to a gene. The germline CDR1 and CDR2 sequences are LNHDA and SQIVND (reference sequence). CDR3 residues: CASTTGRGHGGNTIYF. The CDR3 DNA follows: TGTGCCAGTACCACCGGGAGGGGGCACGGTGGAAACACCATATATTTT.

In its sample, this clone was seen a few times. V is TRBV4-2 and J is TRBJ2-7, with a possible D match to TRBD2 (5 bases). Germline loops: CDR1 LGHNA, CDR2 YNFKEQ. CDR3 length: 15 residues. The germline V and J ends were trimmed by 0 bases and 0 bases, with 9 bases remaining between them. The CDR3 sequence: CASSQEARVSYEQYF. The CDR3 DNA is TGTGCCAGCAGCCAAGAGGCGAGGGTCTCCTACGAGCAGTACTTC.